A single sample gave rise to the 3 T cell receptor beta chains below, sequenced in a study of beta chain features in type 1 diabetes. The entirety of the isolated RNA underwent reverse transcription, so expressed TCRB transcripts were sequenced. TCRdb keeps only in-frame clones here, not all; method: immunoSEQ multiplex PCR. The data hold about 330,000 clones, with 8% to 13% observed a single time. Sequences were obtained from naive CD4+ T cells from blood. These receptors all come from a woman in her twenties or thirties in good health.

V usage is TRBV5-1 and J usage is TRBJ2-2; D remains ambiguous. Per the germline V gene, CDR1 is SGHRS and CDR2 is YFSETQ. This CDR3 has 15 amino acids. The V end was cut by 4 bases, the J end by 1 base, with 11 bases between. The CDR3 loop is CASSPTDGNTGELFF. As DNA, the CDR3 is TGCGCCAGCAGCCCCACAGACGGGAACACCGGGGAGCTGTTTTTT.

The J gene is TRBJ2-3, the V gene TRBV5-1; the match to TRBD2 covers 8 bases. CDR3 length equals 15 residues. V shed 0 bases, J shed 3 bases, and the junction held 3 bases outside the gene matches. Looked up from germline, CDR1 is SGHRS and CDR2 is YFSETQ. CDR3: CASSLERENTDTQYF. DNA for the CDR3: TGCGCCAGCAGCTTGGAGCGGGAGAATACAGATACGCAGTATTTT.

The chain employs TRBV20-1 and TRBJ1-2; possibly TRBD1 for D (5 bases). The length of the CDR3 is 10 residues. Germline-derived CDR1 and CDR2 are DFQATT and SNEGSKA (reference sequence). Trimming shortened V by 3 bases and J by 14 bases, and 13 bases separated the two germline ends. The CDR3 loop reads CSASGQGPTF. In DNA form, the CDR3 reads TGCAGTGCTAGCGGTCAGGGCCCAACCTTC.